Below, 7 T cell receptor beta chains from the same sample are listed, as sequenced in a study of control samples from healthy donors and cancer patients. Assay: immunoSEQ multiplex PCR; the TCRdb copy retains only in-frame clones and omits some. The sample yields tens of thousands of clones, about 85% seen once. Sequencing was done on a sample of blood. These receptors all come from a woman aged 65 to 85 in good health.

V usage is TRBV5-1 and J usage is TRBJ2-3, with D possibly TRBD1 on 6 matching bases. V lost 0 bases to trimming and J lost 4 bases, with 12 bases between them. CDR3 length: 15 residues. Germline V gives CDR1 SGHRS, CDR2 YFSETQ. CDR3 region: CASSLDGGRADTQYF. The CDR3 DNA sequence: TGCGCCAGCAGCTTGGATGGGGGCAGGGCAGATACGCAGTATTTT.

The gene calls are TRBV19 and TRBJ2-7; D not certain. The CDR3 spans 17 residues. CDR1 is LNHDA and CDR2 is SQIVND in the germline V gene (reference sequence). V lost 3 bases, J lost 2 bases, and 20 bases lay in between. Here the CDR3 DNA reads TGTGCCAGTAGTATCCGGCTTAGCAGATTGACCCCCTACGAGCAGTACTTC. Residues: CASSIRLSRLTPYEQYF.

This clone was seen once. This chain links TRBV7-8 with TRBJ1-3, with D tentatively TRBD1 (5 bases). Per the germline V gene, CDR1 is SGHVS and CDR2 is FQNEAQ. This CDR3 is built from 17 residues. Trimming took 1 base from V and 0 from J, leaving 13 bases between them. The CDR3: CASSLGVAGSSGNTIYF. CDR3 sequence (DNA): TGTGCCAGCAGCTTAGGAGTGGCAGGGAGCTCTGGAAACACCATATATTTT. Drawing the rest from reference TRBV7-8 and TRBJ1-3, the complete variable domain is GAGVSQSPRYKVAKRGQDVALRCDPISGHVSLFWYQQALGQGPEFLTYFQNEAQLDKSGLPSDRFFAERPEGSVSTLKIQRTQQEDSAVYLCASSLGVAGSSGNTIYFGEGSWLTVV.

The chain joins TRBV6-2 or TRBV6-3 to TRBJ1-6; 8 bases are shared with TRBD1. V lost 5 bases to trimming and J lost 9 bases; unmatched junction nucleotides: 3. Germline V gives CDR1 MNHEY, CDR2 SVGEGT. The CDR3 consists of 13 residues. The CDR3 sequence is CASSQGTGSPLHF. In DNA, the CDR3 is TGTGCCAGCAGTCAAGGGACAGGTTCACCCCTCCACTTT.

The chain employs TRBV19 and TRBJ2-1, with 7 bases identical to TRBD2. V lost 1 base and J lost 6; bases outside the gene matches: 3. Germline V gives CDR1 LNHDA, CDR2 SQIVND (reference sequence). The CDR3 sequence is 14 residues long. Here the CDR3 DNA reads TGTGCCAGTAGTATAGGCGGGGGAACCAATGAGCAGTTCTTC. It translates to CASSIGGGTNEQFF.

The chain uses TRBV19 and TRBJ2-5; D gene unclear. Looked up from germline, CDR1 is LNHDA and CDR2 is SQIVND (reference sequence). The CDR3 runs to 14 residues. With 3 bases removed from V and 0 bases from J, the gap between germline ends came to 8 bases. CDR3 in amino acids: CASSIGRYQETQYF. As DNA, the CDR3 is TGTGCCAGTAGTATCGGGCGGTACCAAGAGACCCAGTACTTC. The variable domain in full, completed from reference TRBV19 and TRBJ2-5, reads DGGITQSPKYLFRKEGQNVTLSCEQNLNHDAMYWYRQDPGQGLRLIYYSQIVNDFQKGDIAEGYSVSREKKESFPLTVTSAQKNPTAFYLCASSIGRYQETQYFGPGTRLLVL.

V and J are TRBV6-5 and TRBJ1-2; D is uncertain. The CDR3 contains 13 residues. Trimming stripped 7 bases from V and 1 base from J, with 10 bases between. Germline values: CDR1 MNHEY, CDR2 SVGAGI. CDR3 sequence reads: CASKAGINYGYTF. The CDR3 nucleotides read TGTGCCAGCAAGGCAGGAATTAACTATGGCTACACCTTC.